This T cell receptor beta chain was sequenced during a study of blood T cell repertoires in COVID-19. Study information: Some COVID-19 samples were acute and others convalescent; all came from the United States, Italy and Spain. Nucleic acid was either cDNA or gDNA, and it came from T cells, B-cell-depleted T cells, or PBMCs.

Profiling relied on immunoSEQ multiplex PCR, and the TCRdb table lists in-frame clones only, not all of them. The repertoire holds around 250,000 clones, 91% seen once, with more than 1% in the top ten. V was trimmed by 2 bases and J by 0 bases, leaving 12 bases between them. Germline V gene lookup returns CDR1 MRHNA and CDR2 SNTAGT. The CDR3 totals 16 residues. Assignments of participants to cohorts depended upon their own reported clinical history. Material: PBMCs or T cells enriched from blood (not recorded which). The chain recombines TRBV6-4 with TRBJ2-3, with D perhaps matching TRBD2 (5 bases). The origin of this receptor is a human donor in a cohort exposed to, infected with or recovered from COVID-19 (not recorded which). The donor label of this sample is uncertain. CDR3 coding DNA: TGTGCCAGCAGTGACGGGAGTGGCGGGAGCACAGATACGCAGTATTTT. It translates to CASSDGSGGSTDTQYF.